A single sample gave rise to the 27 T cell receptor beta chains below, sequenced in a study of T-cell memory formation after mild COVID-19. TCRdb reprocessed the 5' RACE reads with MiXCR, giving one entry per CDR3 protein. The sample lists 130,000 to 150,000 distinct CDR3 sequences, 19% occurring once. Sequenced sample: PBMCs or a T cell subset sorted from them (not recorded which). The receptor source for this set is an adult woman who had mild COVID-19 (a few samples of this study predate the infection). Cell type and time point are not known.

The V call is TRBV27, the J call TRBJ2-7; no firm D call. The CDR3 has 16 residues. The germline V gene has CDR1 MNHEY and CDR2 SMNVEV (reference sequence). The V and J ends lost 2 bases and 0 bases respectively, with 14 bases between them. The CDR3 sequence is CASSLVADLRSYEQYF. For the CDR3, the DNA is TGTGCCAGCAGTTTAGTGGCAGACCTGCGCTCCTACGAGCAGTACTTC.

This clonotype is a singleton in its sample. The rearrangement links TRBV5-1 to TRBJ2-1; the D gene is possibly TRBD1 (7 bases). This CDR3 has 15 residues. V lost 3 bases to trimming and J lost 2 bases, with 12 bases between them. Germline V gives CDR1 SGHRS, CDR2 YFSETQ. In nucleotides, the CDR3 is TGCGCCAGCAGCTGGGGGGACAGACCCTACAATGAGCAGTTCTTC. Protein product: CASSWGDRPYNEQFF.

As for this clonotype: The junction shows a germline mismatch at one end, possibly a read error. The chain joins TRBV6-2 or TRBV6-3 to TRBJ2-7; 9 nucleotides agree with TRBD2. CDR1 and CDR2 (germline): MNHEY, SVGEGT. The CDR3 length is 13 residues. CDR3 nucleotide sequence: TGTTCCAGCAGGAGGACTAGCGCCTACGAGCAGTACTTC. This encodes CSSRRTSAYEQYF.

The CDR3 coding sequence is TGTGCCAGCAGCTTAGCTTCGGGGGGTACCGGGGAGCTGTTTTTT. It specifies CASSLASGGTGELFF. The genes are TRBV7-2 and TRBJ2-2, with 7 bases matching TRBD2. J gave up 5 bases and V 0 bases, and 3 bases lay outside the gene matches. The CDR3 is made up of 15 amino acids. Germline V lookup: CDR1 SGHTA, CDR2 FQGNSA. Looking up the rest from reference TRBV7-2 and TRBJ2-2 gives the full variable domain: GAGVSQSPSNKVTEKGKDVELRCDPISGHTALYWYRQSLGQGLEFLIYFQGNSAPDKSGLPSDRFSAERTGGSVSTLTIQRTQQEDSAVYLCASSLASGGTGELFFGEGSRLTVL.

This clonotype was seen a single time. This likely comes from a read error, as the CDR3 has no conserved phenylalanine or tryptophan at its end. V and J are TRBV7-8 and TRBJ2-1; TRBD2 aligns across 8 bases. The V gene's germline CDR1 is SGHVS and CDR2 FQNEAQ. With V trimmed by 1 base and J by 7 bases, 9 bases remained unmatched. The CDR3 is 16 residues long. Written as DNA, the CDR3 is TGTGCCAGCAGCTTAGGCGCGGGGGGAAGGTTGAATGAGCAGTTCTTA. Protein: CASSLGAGGRLNEQFL.

This clonotype occurred many times. The chain links TRBV12-3 or TRBV12-4 to TRBJ2-1; weak D call: TRBD2 (7 bases). V was trimmed by 3 bases and J by 6 bases, leaving 15 bases between them. This CDR3 comprises 15 residues. CDR3 DNA: TGTGCCAGCAGTTTCGCGGGGGCCGCCCCCAATGAGCAGTTCTTC. Residues: CASSFAGAAPNEQFF.

This clonotype showed up just a few times. The chain has TRBV5-1 and TRBJ2-7, with 11 bases that match TRBD2. The V and J ends lost 3 bases and 2 bases, in that order; junction bases with no gene match: 4. The CDR3 is made up of 15 amino acids. Germline V CDR1 and CDR2: SGHRS, YFSETQ. CDR3 sequence reads: CASSSGLAATYEQYF. CDR3 nucleotides: TGCGCCAGCAGCTCGGGACTAGCGGCCACCTACGAGCAGTACTTC. Using reference TRBV5-1 and TRBJ2-7 for the parts outside the CDR3, the full variable domain is KAGVTQTPRYLIKTRGQQVTLSCSPISGHRSVSWYQQTPGQGLQFLFEYFSETQRNKGNFPGRFSGRQFSNSRSEMNVSTLELGDSALYLCASSSGLAATYEQYFGPGTRLTVT.

The chain combines TRBV30 with TRBJ2-4; D is unclear. Germline-derived CDR1 and CDR2 are GTSNPN and SVGIG (reference sequence). The CDR3 sequence is 15 residues long. V was trimmed by 0 bases and J by 2 bases, leaving 11 bases between them. CDR3 amino acids: CAWSVPQTTKNIQYF. The CDR3 nucleotides are TGTGCCTGGAGTGTACCGCAGACCACCAAAAACATTCAGTACTTC.

This clonotype was found a few times. The genes are TRBV29-1 and TRBJ2-3; no clear D. The germline V gene encodes CDR1 SQVTM and CDR2 ANQGSEA. CDR3 length: 11 residues. Trimming took off 7 bases at V and 5 bases at J, with 10 bases between the two ends. This CDR3 is CSAKTGDTQYF. The CDR3 coding sequence is TGCAGCGCCAAGACCGGAGATACGCAGTATTTT.

This clonotype was seen a few times. V and J are TRBV5-6 and TRBJ1-1; 8 nucleotides line up with TRBD1. Germline assignment: CDR1 SGHDT and CDR2 YYEEEE. The CDR3 runs to 15 residues. Germline trimming cut 1 base from V and 5 bases from J; bases unmatched to any gene: 7. CDR3 residues: CASSLPGQEYTEAFF. Here the CDR3 DNA reads TGTGCCAGCAGCTTGCCGGGACAGGAATATACTGAAGCTTTCTTT.

A few counts support this clonotype. The chain is built from TRBV5-1 and TRBJ2-4; D not certain. The ends were cut back, 8 bases at V and 6 bases at J, with 15 bases in the middle. The germline V gene has CDR1 SGHRS and CDR2 YFSETQ. The CDR3 totals 13 residues. The CDR3 sequence: CASGVEGVNIQYF. The CDR3 coding sequence is TGCGCCAGTGGGGTGGAAGGAGTAAACATTCAGTACTTC.

This clonotype showed up just a few times. This sequence joins TRBV3-1 and TRBJ2-1; D uncertain. CDR1 LGHDT and CDR2 YNNKEL come from the germline V gene (reference sequence). This CDR3 comprises 12 residues. Trimming stripped 4 bases from V and 10 bases from J, with 11 bases between. The CDR3 region is CASSLRQGEQFF. In DNA form, the CDR3 reads TGTGCCAGCAGCCTGAGGCAAGGAGAGCAGTTCTTC.

CDR3 residues: CATSRALAREQYF. CDR3 in DNA: TGTGCCACCAGCAGAGCACTAGCGAGGGAGCAGTACTTC. The chain links TRBV15 to TRBJ2-7, with 7 bases identical to TRBD2. This CDR3 region has 13 residues. The V and J ends lost 1 base and 7 bases, in that order; junction bases with no gene match: 4. Germline CDR1 is LNHNV and CDR2 is YYDKDF (reference sequence).

This clonotype was seen repeatedly, ten times or more. This sequence joins TRBV7-7 and TRBJ2-3; 9 nucleotides match TRBD1. This CDR3 has 14 residues. Germline loops: CDR1 SSHAT, CDR2 FNYEAQ (reference sequence). Trimming at V came to 5 bases and at J to 6 bases, leaving 6 bases not matched to a gene. CDR3 in DNA: TGTGCCAGCAGCGGACAGGGGAATTTGGATACGCAGTATTTT. Translating it yields CASSGQGNLDTQYF.

This clonotype was seen more than once but under ten times. V is TRBV20-1 and J is TRBJ1-1; TRBD1 aligns across 7 bases. This CDR3 has 14 amino acids. Germline CDR1 reads DFQATT; CDR2 reads SNEGSKA (reference sequence). Losses at the gene ends were 0 bases for V and 4 bases for J; bases not matched to a gene: 5. The CDR3: CSARDRRGITEAFF. The CDR3 DNA is TGCAGTGCTAGAGATCGCAGGGGGATCACTGAAGCTTTCTTT.

V and J are TRBV24-1 and TRBJ2-1; D gene ambiguous. The germline CDR1 and CDR2 sequences are KGHDR and SFDVKD. V was shortened by 1 base and J by 10 bases, with 4 bases between the two germline ends. CDR3 length: 11 residues. CDR3 in DNA: TGTGCCACCAGTGATTTTGGGGAGCAGTTCTTC. Residues: CATSDFGEQFF.

This clonotype was counted only a few times. CDR3 coding DNA: TGTGCCAGCAGCTTAGGATACGGGCAGGTAGCTTTCTTT. Its protein product is CASSLGYGQVAFF. The chain links TRBV11-2 to TRBJ1-1; D gene ambiguous. Trimming removed 1 base from V and 10 bases from J, with 13 bases in between. Germline lookup yields CDR1 SGHAT and CDR2 FQNNGV. The CDR3 extends over 13 amino acids. Full variable domain (outside the CDR3, taken from reference TRBV11-2 and TRBJ1-1): EAGVAQSPRYKIIEKRQSVAFWCNPISGHATLYWYQQILGQGPKLLIQFQNNGVVDDSQLPKDRFSAERLKGVDSTLKIQPAKLEDSAVYLCASSLGYGQVAFFGQGTRLTVV.

DNA for the CDR3: TGTGCCAGCAGTGCCCCATCCTATGGCAATGAGCAGTTCTTC. Its translation: CASSAPSYGNEQFF. This chain joins TRBV25-1 and TRBJ2-1; no definite D call. Germline-derived CDR1 and CDR2 are MGHDK and SYGVNS. The CDR3 covers 14 residues. The ends were cut back, 4 bases at V and 6 bases at J, with 13 bases in the middle.

The genes are TRBV19 and TRBJ1-2; D is unclear. The CDR3 has 11 residues. Germline assignment: CDR1 LNHDA and CDR2 SQIVND (reference sequence). V lost 8 bases and J lost 1, with 5 bases in between. The CDR3 region is CASADNYGYTF. The CDR3 DNA sequence: TGTGCCAGTGCAGATAACTATGGCTACACCTTC.

This clonotype was counted between two and nine times. The rearrangement joins TRBV9 to TRBJ2-4; TRBD2 agrees at 11 bases. This CDR3 contains 15 residues. The trim removed 0 bases at V and 8 bases at J, leaving 4 bases unmatched. CDR1 and CDR2 (germline): SGDLS, YYNGEE. The CDR3 nucleotides are TGTGCCAGCAGCGTAGGAGGGGGACTAGCGGACATTCAGTACTTC. This encodes CASSVGGGLADIQYF.

A few counts support this clonotype. This rearrangement joins TRBV6-5 to TRBJ1-5; 8 positions agree with TRBD1. Germline CDR1 is MNHEY and CDR2 is SVGAGI. With 6 bases clipped from V and 5 bases from J, the junction kept 3 bases outside the gene matches. This CDR3 is built from 13 residues. CDR3 residues: CASSRGRDQPQHF. The CDR3 DNA reads as TGTGCCAGCAGCAGGGGGCGGGATCAGCCCCAGCATTTT.

The chain combines TRBV6-6 with TRBJ1-5; no reliable D call. CDR1 and CDR2 (germline): MNHNY, SVGAGI (reference sequence). The CDR3 runs to 15 residues. V lost 4 bases to trimming and J lost 0 bases, with 10 bases between them. CDR3: CASSSPQTSNQPQHF. The CDR3 nucleotides are TGTGCCAGCAGTTCCCCACAGACTAGCAATCAGCCCCAGCATTTT.

This clonotype was seen only a few times. V gene TRBV9 combines with J gene TRBJ2-3; D is perhaps TRBD2 (5 bases). This CDR3 has 13 amino acids. The ends were cut back, 4 bases at V and 4 bases at J, with 10 bases in the middle. Looked up from germline, CDR1 is SGDLS and CDR2 is YYNGEE. CDR3: CASSSSLADTQYF. The CDR3, as DNA: TGTGCCAGCAGCTCTTCACTAGCAGATACGCAGTATTTT.

This clonotype has ten or more counts. The rearrangement uses TRBV7-2 and TRBJ1-2; 11 nucleotides match TRBD1. Germline lookup yields CDR1 SGHTA and CDR2 FQGNSA. The CDR3 totals 14 residues. J was trimmed by 4 bases and V by 5 bases; bases with no gene match: 3. Written as DNA, the CDR3 is TGTGCCAGCAGCGGGACAGGGGGATCCTATGGCTACACCTTC. Its protein product is CASSGTGGSYGYTF.

This clonotype was observed a few times. The V gene is TRBV7-9, the J gene TRBJ2-2; 7 bases map to TRBD2. Germline loops: CDR1 SEHNR, CDR2 FQNEAQ (reference sequence). CDR3 length equals 18 residues. J gave up 4 bases and V 1 base, and 12 bases lay outside the gene matches. The CDR3 DNA follows: TGTGCCAGCAGCTTAGGTGCCCGGCGGGGGTATGGCACCGGGGAGCTGTTTTTT. Translation gives CASSLGARRGYGTGELFF.

In its sample, this clonotype was seen a few times. The chain uses TRBV29-1 and TRBJ2-3; maybe TRBD2 (6 bases). V lost 5 bases, J lost 1 base, and 16 bases lay in between. Germline V gene lookup returns CDR1 SQVTM and CDR2 ANQGSEA. The CDR3 consists of 15 residues. CDR3 in amino acids: CSVPHIGGGTDTQYF. Written as DNA, the CDR3 is TGCAGCGTTCCCCACATCGGGGGTGGCACAGATACGCAGTATTTT.

The rearrangement joins TRBV4-1 to TRBJ2-7; a possible D gene is TRBD1 (6 bases). CDR3 size: 13 residues. Trimming took off 4 bases at V and 2 bases at J, with 9 bases between the two ends. Germline assignment: CDR1 MGHRA and CDR2 YSYEKL. The CDR3 is CASSLDRPYEQYF. In nucleotides, the CDR3 is TGCGCCAGCAGCCTGGACAGACCCTACGAGCAGTACTTC.